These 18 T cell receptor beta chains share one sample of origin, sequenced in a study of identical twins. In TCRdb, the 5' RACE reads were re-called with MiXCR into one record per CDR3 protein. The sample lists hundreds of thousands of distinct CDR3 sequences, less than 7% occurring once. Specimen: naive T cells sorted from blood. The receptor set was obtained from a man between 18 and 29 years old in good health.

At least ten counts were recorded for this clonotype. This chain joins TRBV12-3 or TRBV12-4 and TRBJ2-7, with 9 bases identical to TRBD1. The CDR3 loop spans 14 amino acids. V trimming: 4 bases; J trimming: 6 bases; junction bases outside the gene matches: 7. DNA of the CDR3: TGTGCCAGCAGTTCGCCGGGACAGGGTGTCGAGCAGTACTTC. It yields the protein CASSSPGQGVEQYF.

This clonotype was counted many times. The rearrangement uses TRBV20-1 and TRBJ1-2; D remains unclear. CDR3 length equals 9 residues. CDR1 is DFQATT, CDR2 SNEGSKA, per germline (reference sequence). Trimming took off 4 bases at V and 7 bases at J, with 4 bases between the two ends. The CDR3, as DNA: TGCAGTGCTAACGGTGGCTACACCTTC. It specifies CSANGGYTF.

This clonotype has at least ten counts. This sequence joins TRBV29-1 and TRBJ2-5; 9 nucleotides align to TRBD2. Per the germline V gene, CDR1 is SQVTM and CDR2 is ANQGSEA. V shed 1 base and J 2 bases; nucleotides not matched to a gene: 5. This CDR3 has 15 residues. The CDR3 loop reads CSVEAGLAGQETQYF. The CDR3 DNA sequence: TGCAGCGTTGAAGCAGGTCTAGCGGGGCAAGAGACCCAGTACTTC.

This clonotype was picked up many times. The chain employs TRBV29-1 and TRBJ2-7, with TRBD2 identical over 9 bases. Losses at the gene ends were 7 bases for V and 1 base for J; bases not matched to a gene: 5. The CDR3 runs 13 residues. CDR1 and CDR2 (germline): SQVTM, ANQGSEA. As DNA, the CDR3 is TGCAGCGCCCTAGCGGGGCCATCCTACGAGCAGTACGTC. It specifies CSALAGPSYEQYV.

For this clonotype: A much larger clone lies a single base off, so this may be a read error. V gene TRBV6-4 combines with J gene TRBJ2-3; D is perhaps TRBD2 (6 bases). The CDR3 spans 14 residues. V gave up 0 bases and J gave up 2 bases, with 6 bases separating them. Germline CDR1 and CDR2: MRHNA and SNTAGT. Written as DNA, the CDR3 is TGTGCCAGCAGTGACTCGCGGGACACAGATACGCAGTATTTT. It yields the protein CASSDSRDTDTQYF.

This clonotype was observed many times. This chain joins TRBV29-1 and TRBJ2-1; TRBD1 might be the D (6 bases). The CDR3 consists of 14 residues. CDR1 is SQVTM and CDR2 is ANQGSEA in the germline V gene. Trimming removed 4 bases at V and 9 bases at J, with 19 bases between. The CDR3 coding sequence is TGCAGCGTTGTCAGGGGTGGGGAAAGCACTGAGCAGTTCTTC. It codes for CSVVRGGESTEQFF.

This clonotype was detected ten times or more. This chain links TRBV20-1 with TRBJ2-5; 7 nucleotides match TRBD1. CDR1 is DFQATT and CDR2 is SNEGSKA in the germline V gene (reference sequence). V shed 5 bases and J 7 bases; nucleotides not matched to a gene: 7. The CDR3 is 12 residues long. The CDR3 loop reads CSASGQPSTQYF. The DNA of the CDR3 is TGCAGTGCTTCGGGACAGCCTTCGACCCAGTACTTC.

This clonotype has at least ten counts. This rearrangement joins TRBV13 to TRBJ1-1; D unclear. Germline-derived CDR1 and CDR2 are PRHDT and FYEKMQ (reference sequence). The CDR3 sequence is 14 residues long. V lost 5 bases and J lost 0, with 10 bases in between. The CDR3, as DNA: TGTGCCAGCAGCCCCCAGGACTTGAACACTGAAGCTTTCTTT. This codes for CASSPQDLNTEAFF.

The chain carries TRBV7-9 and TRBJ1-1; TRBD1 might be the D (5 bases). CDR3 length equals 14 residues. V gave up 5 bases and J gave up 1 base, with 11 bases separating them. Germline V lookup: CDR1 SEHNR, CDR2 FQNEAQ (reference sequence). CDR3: CASSIGTANTEAFF. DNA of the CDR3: TGTGCCAGCAGCATCGGGACGGCGAACACTGAAGCTTTCTTT. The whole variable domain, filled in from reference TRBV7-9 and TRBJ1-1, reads DTGVSQNPRHKITKRGQNVTFRCDPISEHNRLYWYRQTLGQGPEFLTYFQNEAQLEKSRLLSDRFSAERPKGSFSTLEIQRTEQGDSAMYLCASSIGTANTEAFFGQGTRLTVV.

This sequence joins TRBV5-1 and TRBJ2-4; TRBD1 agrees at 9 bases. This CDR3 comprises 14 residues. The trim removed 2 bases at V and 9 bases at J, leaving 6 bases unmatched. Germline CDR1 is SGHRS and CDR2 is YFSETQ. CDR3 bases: TGCGCCAGCAGCTTACAGGGGGCGCAGGCCATTCAGTACTTC. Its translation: CASSLQGAQAIQYF. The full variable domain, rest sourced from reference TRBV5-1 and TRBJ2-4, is KAGVTQTPRYLIKTRGQQVTLSCSPISGHRSVSWYQQTPGQGLQFLFEYFSETQRNKGNFPGRFSGRQFSNSRSEMNVSTLELGDSALYLCASSLQGAQAIQYFGAGTRLSVL.

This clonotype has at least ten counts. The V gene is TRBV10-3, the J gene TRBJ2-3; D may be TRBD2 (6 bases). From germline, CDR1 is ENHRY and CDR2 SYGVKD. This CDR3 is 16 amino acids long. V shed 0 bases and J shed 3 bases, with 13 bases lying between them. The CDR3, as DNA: TGTGCCATCAGTGAGTCGGGTCAGGGAGGAACAGATACGCAGTATTTT. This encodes CAISESGQGGTDTQYF.

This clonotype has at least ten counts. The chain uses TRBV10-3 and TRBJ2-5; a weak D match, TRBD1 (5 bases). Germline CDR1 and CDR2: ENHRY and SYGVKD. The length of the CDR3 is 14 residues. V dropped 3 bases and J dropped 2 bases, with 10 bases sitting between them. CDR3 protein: CAISEGVQQETQYF. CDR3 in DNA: TGTGCCATCAGTGAAGGGGTCCAACAAGAGACCCAGTACTTC.

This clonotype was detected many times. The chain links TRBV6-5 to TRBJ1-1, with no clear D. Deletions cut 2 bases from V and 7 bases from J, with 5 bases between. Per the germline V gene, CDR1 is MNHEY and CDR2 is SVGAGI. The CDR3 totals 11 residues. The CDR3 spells CASSYEDEAFF. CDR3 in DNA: TGTGCCAGCAGTTACGAGGATGAAGCTTTCTTT.

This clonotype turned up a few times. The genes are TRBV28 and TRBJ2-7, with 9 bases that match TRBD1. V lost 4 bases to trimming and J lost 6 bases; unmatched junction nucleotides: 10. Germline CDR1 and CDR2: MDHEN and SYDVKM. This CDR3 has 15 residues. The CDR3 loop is CASSSGQGWPVEQYF. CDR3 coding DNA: TGTGCCAGCAGTTCAGGACAGGGGTGGCCTGTCGAGCAGTACTTC.

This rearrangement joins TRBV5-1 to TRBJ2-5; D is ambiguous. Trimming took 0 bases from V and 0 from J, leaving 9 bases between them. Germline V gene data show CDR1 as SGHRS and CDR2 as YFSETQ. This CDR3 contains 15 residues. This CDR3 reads CASSLDLSYQETQYF. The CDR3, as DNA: TGCGCCAGCAGCTTGGATCTATCCTACCAAGAGACCCAGTACTTC.

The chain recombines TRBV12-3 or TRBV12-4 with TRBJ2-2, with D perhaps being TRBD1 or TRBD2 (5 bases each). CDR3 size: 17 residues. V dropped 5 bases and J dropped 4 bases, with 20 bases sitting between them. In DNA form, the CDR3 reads TGTGCCAGCAGTCTTCGCCCTACCCTTGGGGGCACCGGGGAGCTGTTTTTT. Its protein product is CASSLRPTLGGTGELFF.

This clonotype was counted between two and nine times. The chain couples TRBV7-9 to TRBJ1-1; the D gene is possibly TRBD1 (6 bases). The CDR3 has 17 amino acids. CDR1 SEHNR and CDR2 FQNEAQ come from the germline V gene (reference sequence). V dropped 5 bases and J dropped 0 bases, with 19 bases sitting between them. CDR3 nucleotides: TGTGCCAGCAGCAGCACCTCGGGACACAAGGTGAACACTGAAGCTTTCTTT. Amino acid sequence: CASSSTSGHKVNTEAFF.

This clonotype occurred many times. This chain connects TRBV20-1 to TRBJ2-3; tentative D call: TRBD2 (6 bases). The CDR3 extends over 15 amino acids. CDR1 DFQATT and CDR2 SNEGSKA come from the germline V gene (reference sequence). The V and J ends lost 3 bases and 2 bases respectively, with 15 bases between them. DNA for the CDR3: TGCAGTGCTAGGAAAGCGGGCGGGAACACAGATACGCAGTATTTT. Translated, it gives CSARKAGGNTDTQYF.